This entry lists 9 T cell receptor beta chains sequenced from one sample in a study of early stage breast cancer tumors. Clones were read by immunoSEQ multiplex PCR, and TCRdb kept only the in-frame ones, dropping some. The sample shows more than 55,000 clones, about three quarters of them seen only once. The sequenced sample was blood. The source of these receptors is a person aged 25 to 39 with breast cancer.

The gene calls are TRBV6-5 and TRBJ2-7; possibly TRBD2 for D (6 bases). Germline CDR1 is MNHEY and CDR2 is SVGAGI. Trimming removed 6 bases from V and 4 bases from J, with 16 bases in between. The CDR3 is made up of 14 amino acids. CDR3 DNA: TGTGCCAGCAGCACCGGGACTTATCTTTACGAGCAGTACTTC. The encoded protein is CASSTGTYLYEQYF.

The chain combines TRBV19 with TRBJ1-4; no clear D gene. V lost 4 bases, J lost 7 bases, and 13 bases lay in between. Germline values: CDR1 LNHDA, CDR2 SQIVND (reference sequence). There are 14 residues in the CDR3. CDR3 amino acids: CASSRKAGGEKLFF. The CDR3 bases are TGTGCCAGTAGTAGGAAAGCGGGCGGTGAAAAACTGTTTTTT.

The chain recombines TRBV19 with TRBJ1-5; D ambiguous. The V gene's germline CDR1 is LNHDA and CDR2 SQIVND (reference sequence). The CDR3 consists of 15 residues. V lost 2 bases, J lost 4 bases, and 12 bases lay in between. Written as DNA, the CDR3 is TGTGCCAGTAGTATAAGGGCCGCCACGAATCAGCCCCAGCATTTT. As protein: CASSIRAATNQPQHF.

This chain connects TRBV12-5 to TRBJ1-1, with D maybe TRBD1 (6 bases). This CDR3 spans 16 amino acids. Per germline, CDR1 LGHNT and CDR2 FRNRAP. V was cut by 0 bases and J by 2 bases, with 13 bases left in between. The CDR3 DNA reads as TGTGCTAGTGGTTTGGTCCTCAGGGGAGGAAACACTGAAGCTTTCTTT. Its translation is CASGLVLRGGNTEAFF. Full variable domain (remainder filled in from reference TRBV12-5 and TRBJ1-1): DARVTQTPRHKVTEMGQEVTMRCQPILGHNTVFWYRQTMMQGLELLAYFRNRAPLDDSGMPKDRFSAEMPDATLATLKIQPSEPRDSAVYFCASGLVLRGGNTEAFFGQGTRLTVV.

By share, this clone counts as medium-sized. The rearrangement links TRBV6-7 to TRBJ1-6; D is uncertain. TRBV6-7 is identified as an open reading frame with a role that is uncertain. The CDR3 has 16 amino acids. V was pared by 7 bases and J by 6 bases, with 19 bases between. The CDR3 loop reads CASTYLRVGSNSPLHF. CDR3 DNA: TGTGCCAGCACCTACCTAAGGGTCGGGAGTAATTCACCCCTCCACTTT.

J is TRBJ2-1 and V is TRBV5-4; D is uncertain. Germline V gene sequence: CDR1 SGHNT, CDR2 YYREEE (reference sequence). V lost 0 bases, J lost 7 bases, and 14 bases lay in between. CDR3 length: 15 residues. As DNA, the CDR3 is TGTGCCAGCAGCTTGGTTGGAGCCTCGAGGAATGAGCAGTTCTTC. It yields the protein CASSLVGASRNEQFF.

The table lists this clone with a count of one. This rearrangement joins TRBV27 to TRBJ1-2, with D tentatively TRBD1 (5 bases). This CDR3 spans 15 amino acids. Trimming stripped 6 bases from V and 4 bases from J, with 18 bases between. Germline V gene data show CDR1 as MNHEY and CDR2 as SMNVEV (reference sequence). This CDR3 reads CASSLGGGSAYGYTF. The CDR3 bases are TGTGCCAGCAGCCTGGGGGGTGGGTCCGCCTATGGCTACACCTTC.

This chain connects TRBV7-9 to TRBJ2-3, with 7 bases identical to TRBD1. With 4 bases clipped from V and 3 bases from J, the junction kept 1 base outside the gene matches. From germline, CDR1 is SEHNR and CDR2 FQNEAQ (reference sequence). The CDR3 runs to 13 residues. CDR3 DNA sequence: TGTGCCAGCAGCTCACAGGGGACAGATACGCAGTATTTT. Translated: CASSSQGTDTQYF.

The chain uses TRBV28 and TRBJ2-7; 12 nucleotides align to TRBD2. There are 15 residues in the CDR3. V gave up 7 bases and J gave up 1 base; unmatched junction bases: 5. In germline, CDR1 is MDHEN, CDR2 SYDVKM. CDR3: CASTLAGGGSYEQYF. In DNA, the CDR3 is TGTGCCAGCACGCTAGCGGGAGGGGGGTCCTACGAGCAGTACTTC.